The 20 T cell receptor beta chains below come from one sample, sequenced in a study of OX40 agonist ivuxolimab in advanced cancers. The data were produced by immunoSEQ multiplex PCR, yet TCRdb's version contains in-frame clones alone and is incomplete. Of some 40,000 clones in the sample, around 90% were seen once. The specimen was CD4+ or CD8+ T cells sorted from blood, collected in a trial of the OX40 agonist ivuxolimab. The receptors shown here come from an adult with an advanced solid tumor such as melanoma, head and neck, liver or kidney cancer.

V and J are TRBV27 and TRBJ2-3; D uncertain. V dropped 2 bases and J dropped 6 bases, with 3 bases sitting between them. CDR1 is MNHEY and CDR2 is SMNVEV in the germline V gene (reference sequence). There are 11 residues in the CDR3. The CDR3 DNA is TGTGCCAGCAGTTTAAGGGATACGCAGTATTTT. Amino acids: CASSLRDTQYF.

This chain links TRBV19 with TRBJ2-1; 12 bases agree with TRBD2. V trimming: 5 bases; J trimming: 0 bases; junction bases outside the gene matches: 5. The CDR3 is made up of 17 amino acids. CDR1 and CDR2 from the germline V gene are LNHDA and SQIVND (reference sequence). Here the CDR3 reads CASSPTSGSGSYNEQFF. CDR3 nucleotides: TGTGCCAGTAGTCCGACTAGCGGGAGTGGCTCCTACAATGAGCAGTTCTTC.

CDR3 in amino acids: CAWTSSGANVLTF. The CDR3 nucleotides read TGTGCCTGGACCAGCTCTGGGGCCAACGTCCTGACTTTC. The chain combines TRBV30 with TRBJ2-6; D not resolved. Trimming shortened V by 4 bases and J by 0 bases, and 4 bases separated the two germline ends. The CDR3 totals 13 residues. Germline V gene data show CDR1 as GTSNPN and CDR2 as SVGIG (reference sequence).

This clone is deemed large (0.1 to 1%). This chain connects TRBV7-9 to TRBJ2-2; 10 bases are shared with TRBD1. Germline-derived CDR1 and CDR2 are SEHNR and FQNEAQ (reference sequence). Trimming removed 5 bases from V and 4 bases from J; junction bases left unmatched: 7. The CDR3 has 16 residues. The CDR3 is CASSPPGQGPTGELFF. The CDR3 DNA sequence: TGTGCCAGCAGCCCCCCGGGACAGGGGCCCACCGGGGAGCTGTTTTTT.

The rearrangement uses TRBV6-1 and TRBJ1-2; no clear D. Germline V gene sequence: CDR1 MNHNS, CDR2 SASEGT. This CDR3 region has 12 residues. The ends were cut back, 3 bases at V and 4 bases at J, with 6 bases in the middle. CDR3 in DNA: TGTGCCAGCAGTGACGGTTTCTATGGCTACACCTTC. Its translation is CASSDGFYGYTF.

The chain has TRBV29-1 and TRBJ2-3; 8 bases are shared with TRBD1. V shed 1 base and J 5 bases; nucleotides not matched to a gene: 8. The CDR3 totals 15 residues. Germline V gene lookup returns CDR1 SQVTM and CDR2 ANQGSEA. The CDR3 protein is CSVEGGQGSGDTQYF. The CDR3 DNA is TGCAGCGTTGAAGGCGGACAGGGTTCGGGAGATACGCAGTATTTT.

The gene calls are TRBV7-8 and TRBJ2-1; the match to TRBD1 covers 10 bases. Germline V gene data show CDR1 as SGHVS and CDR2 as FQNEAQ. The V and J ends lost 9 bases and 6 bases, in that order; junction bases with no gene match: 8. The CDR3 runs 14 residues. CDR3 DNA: TGTGCCAGTGCAGACAGGGGGCGTTCCAATGAGCAGTTCTTC. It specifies CASADRGRSNEQFF. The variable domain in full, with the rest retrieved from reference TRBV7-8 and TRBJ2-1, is GAGVSQSPRYKVAKRGQDVALRCDPISGHVSLFWYQQALGQGPEFLTYFQNEAQLDKSGLPSDRFFAERPEGSVSTLKIQRTQQEDSAVYLCASADRGRSNEQFFGPGTRLTVL.

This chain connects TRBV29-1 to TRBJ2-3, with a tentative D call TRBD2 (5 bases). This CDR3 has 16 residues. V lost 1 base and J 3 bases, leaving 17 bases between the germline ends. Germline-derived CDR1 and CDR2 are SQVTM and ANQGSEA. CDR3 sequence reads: CSVEGGSPTITDTQYF. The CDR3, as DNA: TGCAGCGTTGAAGGTGGGAGTCCGACCATAACAGATACGCAGTATTTT.

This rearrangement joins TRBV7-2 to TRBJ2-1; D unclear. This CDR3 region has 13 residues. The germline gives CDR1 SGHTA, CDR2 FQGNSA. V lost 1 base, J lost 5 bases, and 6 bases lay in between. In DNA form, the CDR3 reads TGTGCCAGCAGCTTAGAAAGACACAATGAGCAGTTCTTC. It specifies CASSLERHNEQFF.

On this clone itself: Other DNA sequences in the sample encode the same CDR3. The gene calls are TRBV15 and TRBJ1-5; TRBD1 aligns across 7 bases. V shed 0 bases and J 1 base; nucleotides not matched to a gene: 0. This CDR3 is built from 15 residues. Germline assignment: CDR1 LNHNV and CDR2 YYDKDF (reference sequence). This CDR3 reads CATSRDRGSNQPQHF. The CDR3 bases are TGTGCCACCAGCAGAGACAGGGGGAGCAATCAGCCCCAGCATTTT. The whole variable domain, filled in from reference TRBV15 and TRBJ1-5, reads DAMVIQNPRYQVTQFGKPVTLSCSQTLNHNVMYWYQQKSSQAPKLLFHYYDKDFNNEADTPDNFQSRRPNTSFCFLDIRSPGLGDTAMYLCATSRDRGSNQPQHFGDGTRLSIL.

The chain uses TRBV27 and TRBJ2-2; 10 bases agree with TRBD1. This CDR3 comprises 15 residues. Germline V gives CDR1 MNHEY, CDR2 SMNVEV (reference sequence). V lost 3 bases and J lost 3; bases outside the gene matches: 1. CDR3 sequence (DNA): TGTGCCAGCAGTTTTGGACAGGGGGACACCGGGGAGCTGTTTTTT. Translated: CASSFGQGDTGELFF.

CDR3 residues: CASSYGQGNNQPQHF. CDR3 DNA: TGTGCCAGCAGTTACGGGCAGGGGAACAATCAGCCCCAGCATTTT. The J gene is TRBJ1-5, the V gene TRBV6-5; D possibly corresponds to TRBD1 (6 bases). Per germline, CDR1 MNHEY and CDR2 SVGAGI. Deletions cut 2 bases from V and 3 bases from J, with 11 bases between. CDR3 length equals 15 residues.

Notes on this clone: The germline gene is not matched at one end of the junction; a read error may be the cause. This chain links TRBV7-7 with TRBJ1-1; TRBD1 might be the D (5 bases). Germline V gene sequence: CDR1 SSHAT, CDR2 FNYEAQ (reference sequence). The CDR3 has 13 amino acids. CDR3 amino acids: CASSLVIGAEAFF. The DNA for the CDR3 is TGTGCTAGCAGCTTAGTTATAGGGGCTGAAGCTTTCTTT.

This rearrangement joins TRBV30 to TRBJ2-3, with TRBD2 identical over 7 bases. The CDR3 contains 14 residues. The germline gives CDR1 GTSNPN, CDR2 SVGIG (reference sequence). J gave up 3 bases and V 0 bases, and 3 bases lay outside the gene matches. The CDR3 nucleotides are TGTGCCTGGAGTGTAGGTAGCGGGACAGATACGCAGTATTTT. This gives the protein CAWSVGSGTDTQYF.

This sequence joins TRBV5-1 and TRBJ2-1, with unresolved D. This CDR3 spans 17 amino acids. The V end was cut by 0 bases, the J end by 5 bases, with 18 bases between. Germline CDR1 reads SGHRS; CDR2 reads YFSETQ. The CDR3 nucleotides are TGCGCCAGCAGCTTGGATTCCCCAATCCCTATCGACAATGAGCAGTTCTTC. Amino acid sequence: CASSLDSPIPIDNEQFF.

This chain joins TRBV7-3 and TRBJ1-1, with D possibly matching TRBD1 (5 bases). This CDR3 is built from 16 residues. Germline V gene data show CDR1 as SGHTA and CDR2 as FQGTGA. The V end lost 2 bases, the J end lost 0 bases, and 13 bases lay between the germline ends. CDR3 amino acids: CASSLDTGLMNTEAFF. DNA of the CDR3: TGTGCCAGCAGCTTAGATACAGGACTCATGAACACTGAAGCTTTCTTT.

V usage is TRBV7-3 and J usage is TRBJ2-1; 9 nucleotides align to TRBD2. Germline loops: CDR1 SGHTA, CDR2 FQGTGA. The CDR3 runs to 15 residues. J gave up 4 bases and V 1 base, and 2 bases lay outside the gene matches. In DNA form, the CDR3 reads TGTGCCAGCAGCTTAAGCCTAGCGGGGTACAATGAGCAGTTCTTC. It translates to CASSLSLAGYNEQFF.

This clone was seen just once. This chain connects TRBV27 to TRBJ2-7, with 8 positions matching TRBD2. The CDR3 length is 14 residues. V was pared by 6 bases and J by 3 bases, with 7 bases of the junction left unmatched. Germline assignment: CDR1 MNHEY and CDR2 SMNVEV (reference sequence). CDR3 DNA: TGTGCCAGCAGGCTAGCGGGTGGTATCTACGAGCAGTACTTC. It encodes CASRLAGGIYEQYF.

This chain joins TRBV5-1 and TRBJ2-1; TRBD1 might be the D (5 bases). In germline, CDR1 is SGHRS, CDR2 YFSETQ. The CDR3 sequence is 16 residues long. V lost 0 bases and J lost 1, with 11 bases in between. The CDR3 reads CASSLADGASYNEQFF. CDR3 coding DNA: TGCGCCAGCAGCTTGGCCGATGGGGCGTCCTACAATGAGCAGTTCTTC.

The CDR3 sequence is CASSFSGGYTGELFF. The CDR3 DNA reads TGTGCCAGCAGCTTTTCCGGGGGATACACCGGGGAGCTGTTTTTT. This rearrangement joins TRBV5-5 to TRBJ2-2; D is possibly TRBD2 (6 bases). With 2 bases removed from V and 3 bases from J, the gap between germline ends came to 11 bases. Germline CDR1 is SGHKS and CDR2 is YYEKEE (reference sequence). The CDR3 consists of 15 residues. Combining the CDR3 with reference TRBV5-5 and TRBJ2-2 gives the whole variable domain DAGVTQSPTHLIKTRGQQVTLRCSPISGHKSVSWYQQVLGQGPQFIFQYYEKEERGRGNFPDRFSARQFPNYSSELNVNALLLGDSALYLCASSFSGGYTGELFFGEGSRLTVL.